The 7 T cell receptor beta chains listed next were all sequenced from one sample in a study of identical twins. TCRdb passed the 5' RACE reads through MiXCR, listing each CDR3 protein once. The sample holds approximately 1.8 million distinct CDR3 sequences, about 32% seen once. The material sequenced was cord blood. The receptors were gathered from a newborn girl in good health.

The CDR3 is CASSSSGTVNYGYTF. CDR3 DNA sequence: TGTGCCAGCAGTTCCTCCGGGACGGTAAACTATGGCTACACCTTC. The chain links TRBV27 to TRBJ1-2; a possible D gene is TRBD1 (5 bases). The CDR3 spans 15 residues. V was pared by 4 bases and J by 2 bases, with 14 bases between. Germline V gives CDR1 MNHEY, CDR2 SMNVEV (reference sequence).

This clonotype was picked up a small number of times. This chain links TRBV5-1 with TRBJ2-3, with 11 bases matching TRBD2. The germline V gene encodes CDR1 SGHRS and CDR2 YFSETQ. With V trimmed by 4 bases and J by 3 bases, 7 bases remained unmatched. The CDR3 consists of 16 residues. The DNA for the CDR3 is TGCGCCAGCAGCCGCCTACTAGCGGGAGTTACAGATACGCAGTATTTT. As protein: CASSRLLAGVTDTQYF.

V and J are TRBV25-1 and TRBJ2-4, with TRBD1 matching over 10 bases. Germline V gives CDR1 MGHDK, CDR2 SYGVNS. The V gene end was trimmed by 4 bases and the J gene end by 4 bases; junction bases not matched to a gene: 7. CDR3 length equals 16 residues. CDR3 protein: CASSVSGQGSKNIQYF. In DNA form, the CDR3 reads TGTGCCAGCAGTGTATCGGGACAGGGGTCTAAAAACATTCAGTACTTC.

There are a few counts of this clonotype. The V and J genes are TRBV18 and TRBJ2-7, with a possible D match to TRBD2 (6 bases). V was clipped by 2 bases and J by 7 bases, with 12 bases between them. CDR3 length equals 13 residues. CDR1 and CDR2 from the germline V gene are KGHSH and LQKENI. In DNA, the CDR3 is TGTGCCAGCTCACCAATTGGCCTAGCGGAGCAGTACTTC. Protein: CASSPIGLAEQYF.

This clonotype was found a few times. This chain joins TRBV20-1 and TRBJ1-1; a possible D gene is TRBD1 (6 bases). Germline V gene data show CDR1 as DFQATT and CDR2 as SNEGSKA (reference sequence). The CDR3 is made up of 14 amino acids. With 1 base removed from V and 1 base from J, the gap between germline ends came to 10 bases. The CDR3 region is CSARAPQGNTEAFF. The CDR3 coding sequence is TGCAGTGCTAGAGCCCCACAGGGGAACACTGAAGCTTTCTTT.

The rearrangement joins TRBV12-3 or TRBV12-4 to TRBJ1-2; 10 bases align to TRBD1. The CDR3 length is 13 residues. The J segment lost 13 bases and the V segment lost 11 bases, leaving 16 bases of the junction unmatched. The DNA of the CDR3 is TGTGCCGGCACCCGGGACAGGGGCCTTTTAACCACCTTC. This gives the protein CAGTRDRGLLTTF.

This chain joins TRBV3-1 and TRBJ2-7; TRBD2 aligns across 9 bases. The CDR3 is made up of 18 amino acids. Germline lookup yields CDR1 LGHDT and CDR2 YNNKEL (reference sequence). With V trimmed by 1 base and J by 7 bases, 17 bases remained unmatched. The chain's CDR3 is CASSQVSLAGGAYNEQYF. In nucleotides, the CDR3 is TGTGCCAGCAGCCAAGTGTCCCTCGCGGGAGGGGCCTACAATGAGCAGTACTTC.